This T cell receptor beta chain was observed in a study of T-cell memory formation after mild COVID-19. Study-level background: Largely, TCR clusters stayed within a single donor.

TCRdb reprocessed the 5' RACE reads with MiXCR, giving one entry per CDR3 protein. In the table there are approximately 400,000 distinct CDR3 sequences, about a sixth of which are singletons. This CDR3 is built from 16 residues. CDR1 and CDR2 from the germline V gene are SNHLY and FYNNEI. With respect to this clonotype: One junction end does not reproduce the germline sequence, and a read error may be involved.

This receptor was obtained from a man aged 18 to 35 who had mild COVID-19 (a few samples of this study predate the infection). Cell type and time point are not known. Specimen: PBMCs or a T cell subset sorted from them (not recorded which). The V gene is TRBV2, the J gene TRBJ1-5, with D perhaps TRBD1 (6 bases). The CDR3 reads CASSERFQGPNQSQHF. The CDR3 nucleotides are TGTGCCAGCAGTGAAAGGTTCCAGGGGCCAAATCAGTCCCAGCATTTT.